The T cell receptor (beta chain) described here comes from a study of CD8 T cells in Susac syndrome. After extraction with the RNeasy kit, roughly 0.5 to 1 ug of the RNA was reverse transcribed using random hexamers. An immunoSEQ multiplex PCR amplified TCR beta CDR3 over 54 Vbeta and 13 Jbeta. TCRdb fed the immunoSEQ multiplex PCR reads into MiXCR, producing one record per CDR3 protein. The sample holds some 150,000 distinct CDR3 sequences; less than 97% are singletons and the top ten take 0.14% to 0.15%. CDR1 and CDR2 (germline): LNHDA, SQIVND (reference sequence). The V gene end was trimmed by 3 bases and the J gene end by 4 bases; junction bases not matched to a gene: 1. The CDR3 length is 14 residues. CD8+ and CD4+ T cells from blood underwent TCR beta sequencing, which was carried out in a high-throughput format. The multiple sclerosis control group was made up of treatment-naive patients with stable or active relapsing-remitting disease. Through negative isolation, CD4+ and CD8+ T cells were obtained, while TEMRA cells were enriched using FACS.

This chain links TRBV19 with TRBJ1-5, with 9 bases matching TRBD1. The sequence was collected from a human donor with multiple sclerosis. Sequenced input: CD8+ T cells from PBMCs. The CDR3 sequence is CASSIGTGNQPQHF. In DNA form, the CDR3 reads TGTGCCAGTAGTATCGGGACAGGGAATCAGCCCCAGCATTTT.